The clone carrying this TCR beta chain occurred a few times. This sample is drawn from a study of blood T cell repertoires in COVID-19. Study summary: T cells, B-cell-depleted T cells, or PBMCs supplied cDNA or gDNA.

Germline-derived CDR1 and CDR2 are MDHEN and SYDVKM. The CDR3 length is 15 residues. The ends lost 5 bases at V and 2 bases at J; junction bases unmatched: 8. Original analysis: Nucleated cell number was recorded as an estimate derived from reference gene primer amplification. Data came from immunoSEQ multiplex PCR; TCRdb stores just in-frame clones and leaves some out. Clone size and V and J calls were adopted from that table, with D and trimming inferred from the DNA. Among about 260,000 clones listed, about 87% were seen once. Sequenced material: peripheral blood. The chain links TRBV28 to TRBJ2-7, with 8 positions matching TRBD2. This sequence was found in a woman between 65 and 79 years old with COVID-19, enrolled during active disease. CDR3 protein: CASSQNRLAPYEQYF. DNA for the CDR3: TGTGCCAGCAGTCAAAATCGACTAGCGCCCTACGAGCAGTACTTC.